The 20 T cell receptor beta chains below come from one sample, sequenced in a study of T cell repertoires in cytomegalovirus infection (dated 2019 in TCRdb). The treatment or condition label here, explained by the study, means: in vitro stimulation with specific CMV peptide epitopes to enrich CMV-specific T cells. For these TCRs, the target antigens are not known. Sequencing instrument: Illumina HiSeq 1500. TCRdb reprocessing: public reads trimmed at Q25 with fastp, clones called with MiXCR, in-frame beta chains kept. Entries are consolidated by CDR3 protein sequence, retaining the most common genes and DNA. Counted in this sample were 28,000 or so distinct CDR3 sequences; over 15% of them appeared once. The biggest ten clones account for approximately 78% of the sample. Source: CD8+ T cells from cultured PBMCs, taken from culture after CMV antigen stimulation. These receptors came from a human donor in good health (CMV status not recorded). Some clones in this sample may be carry-over from other donors' samples.

The rearrangement links TRBV5-6 to TRBJ1-5; 9 nucleotides align to TRBD1. Germline V gene data show CDR1 as SGHDT and CDR2 as YYEEEE. The CDR3 is 14 amino acids. Unmatched junction bases numbered 3, after V lost 2 bases and J lost 6 bases. The CDR3 bases are TGTGCCAGCAGCTTAGTGACAGGGGGTCAGCCCCAGCATTTT. Translated: CASSLVTGGQPQHF.

The chain has TRBV7-9 and TRBJ2-5; 7 positions agree with TRBD2. Trimming removed 4 bases from V and 1 base from J; junction bases left unmatched: 3. In germline, CDR1 is SEHNR, CDR2 FQNEAQ (reference sequence). CDR3 length equals 14 residues. Here the CDR3 DNA reads TGTGCCAGCAGCTCCCCGGGGGGCCAAGAGACCCAGTACTTC. Residues: CASSSPGGQETQYF.

J is TRBJ2-5 and V is TRBV7-8; TRBD2 matches 8 bases. J was trimmed by 5 bases and V by 5 bases; bases with no gene match: 10. CDR1 and CDR2 (germline): SGHVS, FQNEAQ. The CDR3 loop spans 15 amino acids. The CDR3 DNA reads TGTGCCAGCAGCATCCTCGGGGGGGCTGGGGAGACCCAGTACTTC. It specifies CASSILGGAGETQYF.

There are a few counts of this clonotype. The chain has TRBV27 and TRBJ2-3; 12 bases are shared with TRBD2. CDR1 is MNHEY and CDR2 is SMNVEV in the germline V gene (reference sequence). The CDR3 length is 16 residues. J lost 7 bases, V lost 5 bases, and 10 bases had no gene match. CDR3 nucleotides: TGTGCCAGCAGTGGGCTAGCGGGAGGGCTTACTAATACGCAGTATTTT. Protein: CASSGLAGGLTNTQYF.

The chain recombines TRBV7-2 with TRBJ2-1; 11 bases map to TRBD2. Per the germline V gene, CDR1 is SGHTA and CDR2 is FQGNSA. The CDR3 sequence is 16 residues long. V was pared by 1 base and J by 4 bases, with 3 bases of the junction left unmatched. CDR3 region: CASSLGLAGKYNEQFF. In DNA, the CDR3 is TGTGCCAGCAGCTTAGGACTAGCGGGAAAATACAATGAGCAGTTCTTC.

V is TRBV7-9 and J is TRBJ2-3; no definite D call. The CDR3 runs 15 residues. CDR1 and CDR2 (germline): SEHNR, FQNEAQ (reference sequence). V was clipped by 2 bases and J by 1 base, with 10 bases between them. The CDR3 coding sequence is TGTGCCAGCAGCTTATTCCGGGTTCGCACAGATACGCAGTATTTT. Translation: CASSLFRVRTDTQYF.

In its sample, this clonotype was seen many times. The genes are TRBV11-1 and TRBJ2-1, with D possibly matching TRBD2 (5 bases). The CDR3 extends over 16 amino acids. The germline V and J ends were trimmed by 2 bases and 0 bases, with 11 bases remaining between them. In germline, CDR1 is SGHAT, CDR2 FQDESV (reference sequence). CDR3 nucleotides: TGTGCCAGCAGCTTAAATACGGGATACTCCTACAATGAGCAGTTCTTC. Translated, it gives CASSLNTGYSYNEQFF. Combining the CDR3 with reference TRBV11-1 and TRBJ2-1 gives the whole variable domain EAEVAQSPRYKITEKSQAVAFWCDPISGHATLYWYRQILGQGPELLVQFQDESVVDDSQLPKDRFSAERLKGVDSTLKIQPAELGDSAMYLCASSLNTGYSYNEQFFGPGTRLTVL.

The J gene is TRBJ2-7, the V gene TRBV6-2 or TRBV6-3; the match to TRBD2 covers 9 bases. CDR1 and CDR2 from the germline V gene are MNHEY and SVGEGT. CDR3 length: 15 residues. V was clipped by 2 bases and J by 6 bases; unmatched bases: 8. CDR3 amino acids: CASSYEGSGSREQYF. CDR3 in DNA: TGTGCCAGCAGTTACGAAGGTAGCGGGAGTCGCGAGCAGTACTTC.

The chain joins TRBV6-2 or TRBV6-3 to TRBJ2-7; 9 bases align to TRBD2. Germline values: CDR1 MNHEY, CDR2 SVGEGT. V gave up 8 bases and J gave up 6 bases; unmatched junction bases: 8. The CDR3 sequence is 13 residues long. The CDR3 sequence is CASQPGLALEQYF. The CDR3, as DNA: TGTGCCAGCCAACCGGGACTAGCTCTCGAGCAGTACTTC.

This CDR3 is CASSLNGREETQYF. CDR3 nucleotide sequence: TGTGCCAGCAGCTTAAACGGGCGTGAAGAGACCCAGTACTTC. The rearrangement links TRBV7-2 to TRBJ2-5; D is unresolved. The germline CDR1 and CDR2 sequences are SGHTA and FQGNSA. The CDR3 totals 14 residues. Trimming stripped 2 bases from V and 3 bases from J, with 10 bases between.

CDR3 sequence (DNA): TGTGCCAGCAGCAGGGTTGCAGATACGCAGTATTTT. This encodes CASSRVADTQYF. This chain joins TRBV27 and TRBJ2-3; D perhaps matches TRBD1 (5 bases). Trimming stripped 6 bases from V and 4 bases from J, with 8 bases between. CDR1 is MNHEY and CDR2 is SMNVEV in the germline V gene (reference sequence). This CDR3 is 12 amino acids long.

This clonotype was observed a few times. The chain combines TRBV12-3 or TRBV12-4 with TRBJ1-2; D gene unclear. The V end lost 2 bases, the J end lost 4 bases, and 14 bases lay between the germline ends. There are 15 residues in the CDR3. CDR3 DNA: TGTGCCAGCAGTTTAATTGACGATTCCTTCTATGGCTACACCTTC. Encoded protein: CASSLIDDSFYGYTF.

The chain links TRBV7-6 to TRBJ1-2; D may be TRBD1 (5 bases). The CDR3 totals 16 residues. Trimming removed 5 bases at V and 8 bases at J, with 24 bases between. In germline, CDR1 is SGHVS, CDR2 FNYEAQ. The CDR3 loop reads CASSPRGMGRLSGYTF. Written as DNA, the CDR3 is TGTGCCAGCAGCCCCCGGGGGATGGGCAGGCTTTCAGGCTACACCTTC.

This clonotype came up many times. The chain couples TRBV6-2 or TRBV6-3 to TRBJ1-1, with a tentative D call TRBD1 (6 bases). Trimming left V 4 bases short and J 4 bases short, with 10 bases between. The CDR3 is 13 amino acids. Germline V gene sequence: CDR1 MNHEY, CDR2 SVGEGT. This CDR3 reads CASSLEGVTEAFF. CDR3 nucleotide sequence: TGTGCCAGCAGTTTGGAGGGGGTCACTGAAGCTTTCTTT.

J is TRBJ2-5 and V is TRBV6-1, with D tentatively TRBD1 (6 bases). The V and J ends lost 10 bases and 1 base respectively, with 19 bases between them. The CDR3 totals 15 residues. Germline V gene data show CDR1 as MNHNS and CDR2 as SASEGT. CDR3 DNA sequence: TGTGCCACCACCGTTAACCAGGGGACCCAAGAGACCCAGTACTTC. Protein sequence: CATTVNQGTQETQYF.

This clonotype was seen a handful of times. The chain uses TRBV16 and TRBJ1-2; unclear D gene. Trimming shortened V by 0 bases and J by 4 bases, and 6 bases separated the two germline ends. CDR3 length equals 13 residues. Germline loops: CDR1 KGHSY, CDR2 FQNENV. CDR3 in DNA: TGTGCCAGCAGCCAATCAGTTAGCTATGGCTACACCTTC. Translating it yields CASSQSVSYGYTF.

This clonotype has just a few counts. This sequence joins TRBV7-2 and TRBJ1-2; no clear D. Germline V gene lookup returns CDR1 SGHTA and CDR2 FQGNSA. The V and J ends lost 1 base and 4 bases respectively, with 7 bases between them. The CDR3 length is 13 residues. The CDR3 DNA sequence: TGTGCCAGCAGCTTAGGCCAGCTCTATGGCTACACCTTC. Translation: CASSLGQLYGYTF.

The chain is built from TRBV7-6 and TRBJ1-4; the match to TRBD1 covers 8 bases. The CDR3 length is 15 residues. Germline CDR1 reads SGHVS; CDR2 reads FNYEAQ. With V trimmed by 5 bases and J by 6 bases, 8 bases remained unmatched. The DNA of the CDR3 is TGTGCCAGCAGCCCAACAGGGGGAGATTATGAAAAACTGTTTTTT. Its translation: CASSPTGGDYEKLFF.

This clonotype was seen more than once but under ten times. V and J are TRBV20-1 and TRBJ2-1, with 7 bases lining up with TRBD1. V lost 1 base and J lost 0; bases outside the gene matches: 12. CDR1 is DFQATT and CDR2 is SNEGSKA in the germline V gene (reference sequence). The CDR3 sequence is 18 residues long. The CDR3 DNA sequence: TGCAGTGCTAGAGTCCGGGAACCCCGGGACAGCTCCTACAATGAGCAGTTCTTC. It is translated as CSARVREPRDSSYNEQFF.

This clonotype was detected a few times. This rearrangement joins TRBV7-6 to TRBJ2-1, with D unresolved. V lost 5 bases, J lost 8 bases, and 16 bases lay in between. This CDR3 has 14 amino acids. Germline V gene sequence: CDR1 SGHVS, CDR2 FNYEAQ. CDR3 sequence: CASSGSLSIYEQFF. DNA for the CDR3: TGTGCCAGCAGCGGCTCTTTGTCAATCTATGAGCAGTTCTTC.